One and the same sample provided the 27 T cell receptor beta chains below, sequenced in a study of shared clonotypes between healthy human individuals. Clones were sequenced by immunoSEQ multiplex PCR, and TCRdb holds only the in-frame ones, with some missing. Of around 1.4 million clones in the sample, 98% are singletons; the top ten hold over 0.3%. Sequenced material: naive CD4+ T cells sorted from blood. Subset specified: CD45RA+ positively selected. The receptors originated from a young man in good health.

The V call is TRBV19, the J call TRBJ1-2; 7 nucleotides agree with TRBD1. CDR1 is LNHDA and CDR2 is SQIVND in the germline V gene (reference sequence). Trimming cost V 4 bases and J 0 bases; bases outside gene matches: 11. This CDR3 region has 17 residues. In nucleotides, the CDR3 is TGTGCCAGTAGTACCCCCAGGGACAGCAACACTAACTATGGCTACACCTTC. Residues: CASSTPRDSNTNYGYTF. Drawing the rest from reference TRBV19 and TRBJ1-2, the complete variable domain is DGGITQSPKYLFRKEGQNVTLSCEQNLNHDAMYWYRQDPGQGLRLIYYSQIVNDFQKGDIAEGYSVSREKKESFPLTVTSAQKNPTAFYLCASSTPRDSNTNYGYTFGSGTRLTVV.

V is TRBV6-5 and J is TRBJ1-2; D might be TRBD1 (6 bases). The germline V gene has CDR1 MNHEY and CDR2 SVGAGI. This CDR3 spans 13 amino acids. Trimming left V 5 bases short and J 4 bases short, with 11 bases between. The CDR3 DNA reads TGTGCCAGCAGTCACAGGGACGGCTATGGCTACACCTTC. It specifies CASSHRDGYGYTF.

The CDR3 sequence: CAISESPGGLVEKLFF. CDR3 coding DNA: TGTGCCATCAGTGAGTCACCAGGGGGCCTAGTTGAAAAACTGTTTTTT. The V gene is TRBV10-3, the J gene TRBJ1-4; 8 positions agree with TRBD1. Germline V gene data show CDR1 as ENHRY and CDR2 as SYGVKD. The junction had 7 bases not matched to a gene; V was cut back by 0 bases and J by 7 bases. This CDR3 is 16 amino acids long.

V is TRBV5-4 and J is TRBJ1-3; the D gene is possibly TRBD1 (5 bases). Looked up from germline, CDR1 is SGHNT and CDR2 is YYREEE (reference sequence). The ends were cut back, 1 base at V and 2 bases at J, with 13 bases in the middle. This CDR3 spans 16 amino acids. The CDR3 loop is CASSLIGRAAGNTIYF. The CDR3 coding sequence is TGTGCCAGCAGCTTGATTGGCAGGGCTGCTGGAAACACCATATATTTT. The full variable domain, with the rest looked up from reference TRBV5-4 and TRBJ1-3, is ETGVTQSPTHLIKTRGQQVTLRCSSQSGHNTVSWYQQALGQGPQFIFQYYREEENGRGNFPPRFSGLQFPNYSSELNVNALELDDSALYLCASSLIGRAAGNTIYFGEGSWLTVV.

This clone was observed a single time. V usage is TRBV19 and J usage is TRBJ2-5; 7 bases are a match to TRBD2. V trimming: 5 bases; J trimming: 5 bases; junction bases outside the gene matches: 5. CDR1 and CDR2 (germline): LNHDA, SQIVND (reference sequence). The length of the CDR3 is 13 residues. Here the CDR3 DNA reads TGTGCCAGTAGTGCGGGAGAGTTGGAGACCCAGTACTTC. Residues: CASSAGELETQYF.

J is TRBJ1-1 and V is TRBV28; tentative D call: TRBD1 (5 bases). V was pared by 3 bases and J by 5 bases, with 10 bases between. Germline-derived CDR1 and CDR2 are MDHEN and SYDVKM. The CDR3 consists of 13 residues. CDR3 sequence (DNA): TGTGCCAGCAGTTTGTGGGGGGAGACTGAAGCTTTCTTT. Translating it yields CASSLWGETEAFF.

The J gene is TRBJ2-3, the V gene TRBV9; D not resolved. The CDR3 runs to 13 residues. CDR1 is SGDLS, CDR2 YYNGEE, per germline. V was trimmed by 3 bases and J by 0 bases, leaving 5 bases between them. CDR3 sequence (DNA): TGTGCCAGCAGCGGCCTTAGCACAGATACGCAGTATTTT. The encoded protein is CASSGLSTDTQYF. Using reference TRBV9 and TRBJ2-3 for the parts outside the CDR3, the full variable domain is DSGVTQTPKHLITATGQRVTLRCSPRSGDLSVYWYQQSLDQGLQFLIQYYNGEERAKGNILERFSAQQFPDLHSELNLSSLELGDSALYFCASSGLSTDTQYFGPGTRLTVL.

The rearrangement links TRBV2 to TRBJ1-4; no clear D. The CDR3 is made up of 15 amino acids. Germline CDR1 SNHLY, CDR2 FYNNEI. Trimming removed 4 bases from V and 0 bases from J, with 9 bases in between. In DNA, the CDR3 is TGTGCCAGCAGTGGGCAGAGAACAACTAATGAAAAACTGTTTTTT. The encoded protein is CASSGQRTTNEKLFF.

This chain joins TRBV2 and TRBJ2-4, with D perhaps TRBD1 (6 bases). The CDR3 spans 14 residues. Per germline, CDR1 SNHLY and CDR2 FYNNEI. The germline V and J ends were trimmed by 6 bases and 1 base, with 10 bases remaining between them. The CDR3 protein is CASSPTGAKNIQYF. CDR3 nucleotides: TGTGCCAGCAGCCCTACAGGGGCCAAAAACATTCAGTACTTC.

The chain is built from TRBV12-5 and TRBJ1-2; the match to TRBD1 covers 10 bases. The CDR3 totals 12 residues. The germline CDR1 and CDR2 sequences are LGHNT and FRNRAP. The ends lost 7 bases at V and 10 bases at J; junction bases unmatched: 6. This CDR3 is CASVTGQGTYTF. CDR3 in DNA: TGTGCTAGTGTTACGGGACAGGGGACCTACACCTTC.

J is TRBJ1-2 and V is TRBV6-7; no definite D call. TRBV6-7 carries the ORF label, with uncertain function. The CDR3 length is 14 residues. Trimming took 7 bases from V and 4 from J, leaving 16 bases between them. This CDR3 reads CASTLTPFTYGYTF. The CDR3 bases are TGTGCCAGCACCCTGACCCCCTTTACCTATGGCTACACCTTC.

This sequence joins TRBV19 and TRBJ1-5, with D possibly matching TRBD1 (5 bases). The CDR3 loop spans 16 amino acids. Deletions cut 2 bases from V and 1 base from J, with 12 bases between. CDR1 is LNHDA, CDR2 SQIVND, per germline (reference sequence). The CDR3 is CASSIFGAGSNQPQHF. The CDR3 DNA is TGTGCCAGTAGTATATTCGGGGCGGGGAGCAATCAGCCCCAGCATTTT.

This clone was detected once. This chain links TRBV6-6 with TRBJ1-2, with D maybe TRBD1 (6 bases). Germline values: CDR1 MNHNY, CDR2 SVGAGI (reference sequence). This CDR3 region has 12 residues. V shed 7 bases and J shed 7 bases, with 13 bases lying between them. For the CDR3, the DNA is TGTGCCAGCATTCCCGGAGGGGGTGGCTACACCTTC. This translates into CASIPGGGGYTF.

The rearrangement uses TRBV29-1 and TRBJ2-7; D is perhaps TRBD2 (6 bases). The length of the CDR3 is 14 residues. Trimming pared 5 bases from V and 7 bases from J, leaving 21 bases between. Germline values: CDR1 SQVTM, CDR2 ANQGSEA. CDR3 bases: TGCAGCGTTCAGGGATCGGCCGGAGGGGAGGAGCAGTACTTC. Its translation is CSVQGSAGGEEQYF.

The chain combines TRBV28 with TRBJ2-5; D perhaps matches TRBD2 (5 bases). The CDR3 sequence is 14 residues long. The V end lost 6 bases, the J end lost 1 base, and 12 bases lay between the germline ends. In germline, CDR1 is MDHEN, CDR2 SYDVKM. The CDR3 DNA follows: TGTGCCAGCAGATCCCCGGGATTCCAAGAGACCCAGTACTTC. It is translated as CASRSPGFQETQYF.

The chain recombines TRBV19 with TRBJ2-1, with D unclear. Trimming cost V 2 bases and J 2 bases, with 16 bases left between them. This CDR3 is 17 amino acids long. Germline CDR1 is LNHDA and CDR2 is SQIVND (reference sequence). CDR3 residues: CASSIPRRVGAYNEQFF. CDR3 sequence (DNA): TGTGCCAGTAGTATACCCCGTCGTGTCGGAGCCTACAATGAGCAGTTCTTC.

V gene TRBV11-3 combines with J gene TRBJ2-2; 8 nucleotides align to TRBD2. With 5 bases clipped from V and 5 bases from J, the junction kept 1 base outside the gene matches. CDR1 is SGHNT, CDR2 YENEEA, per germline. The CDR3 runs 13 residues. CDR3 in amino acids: CASSRGGTGELFF. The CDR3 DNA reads TGTGCCAGCAGCCGCGGGGGGACCGGGGAGCTGTTTTTT.

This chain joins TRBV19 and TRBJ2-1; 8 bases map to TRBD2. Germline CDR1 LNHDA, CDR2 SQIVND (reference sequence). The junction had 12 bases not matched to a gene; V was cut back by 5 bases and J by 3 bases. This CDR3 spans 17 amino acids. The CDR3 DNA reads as TGTGCCAGTAGTTTAATCGCTCGGGAGGGTCTCTACAATGAGCAGTTCTTC. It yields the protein CASSLIAREGLYNEQFF. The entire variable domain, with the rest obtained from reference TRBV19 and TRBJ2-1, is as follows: DGGITQSPKYLFRKEGQNVTLSCEQNLNHDAMYWYRQDPGQGLRLIYYSQIVNDFQKGDIAEGYSVSREKKESFPLTVTSAQKNPTAFYLCASSLIAREGLYNEQFFGPGTRLTVL.

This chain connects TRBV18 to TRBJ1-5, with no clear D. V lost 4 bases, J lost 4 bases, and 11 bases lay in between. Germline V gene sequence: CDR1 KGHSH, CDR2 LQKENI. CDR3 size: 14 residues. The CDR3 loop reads CASSRKVENQPQHF. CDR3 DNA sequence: TGTGCCAGCTCACGAAAGGTGGAGAATCAGCCCCAGCATTTT.

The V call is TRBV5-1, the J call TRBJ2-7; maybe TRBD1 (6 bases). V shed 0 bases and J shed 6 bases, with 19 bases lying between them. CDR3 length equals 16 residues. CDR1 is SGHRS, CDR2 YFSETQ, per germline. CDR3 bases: TGCGCCAGCAGCTTGGTATTAGGGGGACAATCTTTCGAGCAGTACTTC. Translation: CASSLVLGGQSFEQYF.

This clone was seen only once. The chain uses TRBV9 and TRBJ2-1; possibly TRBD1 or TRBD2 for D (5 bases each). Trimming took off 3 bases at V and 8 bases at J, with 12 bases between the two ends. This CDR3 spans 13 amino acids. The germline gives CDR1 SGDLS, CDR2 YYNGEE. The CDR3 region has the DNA TGTGCCAGCAGCGCCTCGGGGCGCTATGAGCAGTTCTTC. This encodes CASSASGRYEQFF. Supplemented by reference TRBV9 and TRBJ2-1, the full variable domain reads DSGVTQTPKHLITATGQRVTLRCSPRSGDLSVYWYQQSLDQGLQFLIQYYNGEERAKGNILERFSAQQFPDLHSELNLSSLELGDSALYFCASSASGRYEQFFGPGTRLTVL.

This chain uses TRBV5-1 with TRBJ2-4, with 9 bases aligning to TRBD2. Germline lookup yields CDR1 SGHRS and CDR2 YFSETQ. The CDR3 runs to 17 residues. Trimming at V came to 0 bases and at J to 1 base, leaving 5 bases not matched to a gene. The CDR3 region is CASSLAGTSQAKNIQYF. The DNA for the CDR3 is TGCGCCAGCAGCTTGGCGGGGACTAGCCAGGCCAAAAACATTCAGTACTTC.

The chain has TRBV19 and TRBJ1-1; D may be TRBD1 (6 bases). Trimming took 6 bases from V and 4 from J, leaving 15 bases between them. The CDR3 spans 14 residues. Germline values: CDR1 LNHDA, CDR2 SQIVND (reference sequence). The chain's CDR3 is CASRNRGGFTEAFF. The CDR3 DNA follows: TGTGCCAGTAGAAATAGGGGGGGCTTCACTGAAGCTTTCTTT.

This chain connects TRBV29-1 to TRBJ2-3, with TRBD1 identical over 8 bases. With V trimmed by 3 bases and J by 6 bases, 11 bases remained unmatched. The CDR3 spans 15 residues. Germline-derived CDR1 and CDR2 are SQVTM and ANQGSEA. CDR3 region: CSVERTGLQSDTQYF. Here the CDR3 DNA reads TGCAGCGTTGAGAGGACAGGGTTACAGTCGGATACGCAGTATTTT.

CDR3 amino acids: CARSGGEGRKNEQFF. In DNA form, the CDR3 reads TGTGCCAGAAGTGGGGGTGAGGGAAGAAAAAATGAGCAGTTCTTC. The rearrangement uses TRBV5-3 and TRBJ2-1, with D perhaps given as TRBD1 or TRBD2 (5 bases each). TRBV5-3 is reported as an ORF; its role is uncertain. Trimming removed 5 bases at V and 7 bases at J, with 19 bases between. The CDR3 consists of 15 residues.

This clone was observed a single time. CDR3 nucleotide sequence: TGTGCCAGCAGTTGGGGAGGGATGACAGATACGCAGTATTTT. It yields the protein CASSWGGMTDTQYF. The chain carries TRBV28 and TRBJ2-3; the match to TRBD2 covers 7 bases. Germline CDR1 and CDR2: MDHEN and SYDVKM. The CDR3 consists of 14 residues. With V trimmed by 4 bases and J by 3 bases, 4 bases remained unmatched.

CDR3 nucleotide sequence: TGTGCCAGCTCACCAATCCACGACTCTAGCGGGAAGTGGTACAATGAGCAGTTCTTC. It specifies CASSPIHDSSGKWYNEQFF. V usage is TRBV18 and J usage is TRBJ2-1; TRBD2 agrees at 9 bases. CDR3 length: 19 residues. The V gene end was trimmed by 2 bases and the J gene end by 4 bases; junction bases not matched to a gene: 15. CDR1 and CDR2 from the germline V gene are KGHSH and LQKENI.